Shown below are 21 T cell receptor beta chains from a single sample sequenced in a study of T cells after yellow fever vaccination. TCRdb used MiXCR to reprocess the 5' RACE reads, holding one entry per CDR3 protein. The profile shows under 350,000 distinct CDR3 sequences, about 4% of them singletons. Sample: PBMCs, taken 5 days after the yellow fever booster vaccination. These receptors were obtained from a man aged 18-30 years who received the YFV17D yellow fever vaccine.

In this sample, this clonotype turned up a few times. This chain uses TRBV20-1 with TRBJ1-1; D is possibly TRBD1 (5 bases). This CDR3 comprises 18 residues. The V end was cut by 0 bases, the J end by 3 bases, with 23 bases between. In germline, CDR1 is DFQATT, CDR2 SNEGSKA (reference sequence). CDR3 in amino acids: CSARESLLLSLGDTEAFF. The CDR3 nucleotides read TGCAGTGCTAGAGAGAGCCTTTTACTATCCCTGGGGGACACTGAAGCTTTCTTT.

Only a few counts were recorded for this clonotype. V gene TRBV6-5 combines with J gene TRBJ2-3, with D perhaps being TRBD1 or TRBD2 (5 bases each). The length of the CDR3 is 15 residues. V lost 2 bases to trimming and J lost 0 bases, with 9 bases between them. Germline V lookup: CDR1 MNHEY, CDR2 SVGAGI. The CDR3 bases are TGTGCCAGCAGTTACGGGGGTTTCAGCACAGATACGCAGTATTTT. Translated: CASSYGGFSTDTQYF.

In this sample, this clonotype turned up many times. The rearrangement uses TRBV4-1 and TRBJ2-3; 12 positions agree with TRBD2. After removal of 4 bases from V and 3 bases from J, the junction contained 2 bases not matched to a gene. The CDR3 has 15 amino acids. From germline, CDR1 is MGHRA and CDR2 YSYEKL. CDR3 protein: CASSRTSGDTDTQYF. The CDR3 DNA sequence: TGCGCCAGCAGCCGGACTAGCGGGGATACAGATACGCAGTATTTT.

A few counts support this clonotype. J is TRBJ2-5 and V is TRBV6-2 or TRBV6-3; TRBD1 agrees at 12 bases. The CDR3 sequence is 16 residues long. Germline lookup yields CDR1 MNHEY and CDR2 SVGEGT. Germline trimming cut 5 bases from V and 5 bases from J; bases unmatched to any gene: 9. CDR3 nucleotide sequence: TGTGCCAGCAGTCCTGGGGGACAGGGGGCGCGTGAGACCCAGTACTTC. This encodes CASSPGGQGARETQYF.

This clonotype was recorded a few times. This sequence joins TRBV5-1 and TRBJ2-2; the D gene is possibly TRBD2 (5 bases). CDR1 is SGHRS and CDR2 is YFSETQ in the germline V gene. The CDR3 covers 16 residues. V was clipped by 0 bases and J by 4 bases, with 13 bases between them. CDR3 DNA sequence: TGCGCCAGCAGCTTGGTTACTCAGGCGGGCACCGGGGAGCTGTTTTTT. As protein: CASSLVTQAGTGELFF.

In this sample, this clonotype turned up a few times. V is TRBV6-1 and J is TRBJ1-6, with D unclear. The CDR3 totals 15 residues. Germline CDR1 MNHNS, CDR2 SASEGT. Between the trimmed V and J ends, which lost 3 bases and 4 bases, there was a span of 10 bases. The CDR3 spells CASSETSPYNSPLHF. CDR3 nucleotides: TGTGCCAGCAGTGAGACCTCGCCTTATAATTCACCCCTCCACTTT.

The V gene is TRBV2, the J gene TRBJ2-5, with D tentatively TRBD1 or TRBD2 (6 bases each). The CDR3 loop spans 11 amino acids. Germline CDR1 and CDR2: SNHLY and FYNNEI. V was pared by 11 bases and J by 5 bases, with 12 bases between. The CDR3 loop is CAVQGGETQYF. The CDR3 region has the DNA TGTGCCGTCCAAGGGGGGGAGACCCAGTACTTC. Variable domain in full (rest from reference TRBV2 and TRBJ2-5): EPEVTQTPSHQVTQMGQEVILRCVPISNHLYFYWYRQILGQKVEFLVSFYNNEISEKSEIFDDQFSVERPDGSNFTLKIRSTKLEDSAMYFCAVQGGETQYFGPGTRLLVL.

This chain links TRBV7-9 with TRBJ1-1, with TRBD1 identical over 8 bases. CDR1 is SEHNR, CDR2 FQNEAQ, per germline (reference sequence). V trimming: 5 bases; J trimming: 4 bases; junction bases outside the gene matches: 9. CDR3 length: 15 residues. The CDR3 nucleotides read TGTGCCAGCAGCGGACAGGGTACGGTCCTCACTGAAGCTTTCTTT. Protein sequence: CASSGQGTVLTEAFF.

Only a few counts were recorded for this clonotype. CDR3 in amino acids: CASSLSVETQYF. Written as DNA, the CDR3 is TGTGCCAGCAGTTTATCAGTTGAGACCCAGTACTTC. The rearrangement joins TRBV12-3 or TRBV12-4 to TRBJ2-5; D call uncertain. This CDR3 spans 12 amino acids. V was clipped by 2 bases and J by 5 bases, with 6 bases between them.

This clonotype was seen repeatedly, ten times or more. The chain employs TRBV6-6 and TRBJ2-7; TRBD1 agrees at 7 bases. CDR3 size: 14 residues. CDR1 is MNHNY and CDR2 is SVGAGI in the germline V gene (reference sequence). Unmatched junction bases numbered 6, after V lost 5 bases and J lost 2 bases. As DNA, the CDR3 is TGTGCCAGCAGTCCGACGACAGGGCCCTACGAGCAGTACGTC. It encodes CASSPTTGPYEQYV.

This clonotype was found a few times. The chain is built from TRBV3-1 and TRBJ1-1; D is undetermined. The CDR3 totals 12 residues. Per the germline V gene, CDR1 is LGHDT and CDR2 is YNNKEL (reference sequence). V lost 0 bases to trimming and J lost 8 bases, with 7 bases between them. The CDR3 sequence is CASSQDSAEAFF. Written as DNA, the CDR3 is TGTGCCAGCAGCCAAGATTCGGCCGAAGCTTTCTTT.

This clonotype has ten or more counts. As DNA, the CDR3 is TGTGCCAGCAGCTCTGAGAGTTCAGCCAAAAACATTCAGTACTTC. It translates to CASSSESSAKNIQYF. The chain has TRBV5-6 and TRBJ2-4; D is ambiguous. This CDR3 is built from 15 residues. The ends were cut back, 3 bases at V and 0 bases at J, with 10 bases in the middle. CDR1 and CDR2 from the germline V gene are SGHDT and YYEEEE.

This clonotype was seen a handful of times. This chain joins TRBV18 and TRBJ1-5; no definite D call. V was trimmed by 3 bases and J by 4 bases, leaving 7 bases between them. The germline V gene has CDR1 KGHSH and CDR2 LQKENI. This CDR3 contains 13 residues. The CDR3 DNA follows: TGTGCCAGCTCACCGGACGAAAATCAGCCCCAGCATTTT. Translation: CASSPDENQPQHF.

About this clonotype itself: A much larger clone is a single base away; this may be a read error. The chain links TRBV7-2 to TRBJ2-4, with D possibly being TRBD2 (5 bases). CDR3 length: 15 residues. In germline, CDR1 is SGHTA, CDR2 FQGNSA. The CDR3 nucleotides read TGTGCCAGCAGCTCGGTACTAGATCCCCCAAACGTTCAGTACTTC. It specifies CASSSVLDPPNVQYF.

CDR3 DNA: TGTGCCAGCAGTCTCTCGTCCTTTAGTCAGCCCCAGCATTTT. Protein sequence: CASSLSSFSQPQHF. J is TRBJ1-5 and V is TRBV2; no definite D call. Germline V CDR1 and CDR2: SNHLY, FYNNEI. This CDR3 spans 14 amino acids. The V gene lost 5 bases and the J gene lost 6 bases, with 14 bases spanning the gap.

V gene TRBV12-3 or TRBV12-4 combines with J gene TRBJ1-1, with D maybe TRBD1 (5 bases). V lost 6 bases and J lost 3, with 11 bases in between. This CDR3 has 13 amino acids. CDR3: CASSYGQHTEAFF. The CDR3 DNA reads TGTGCCAGCAGCTACGGACAACACACTGAAGCTTTCTTT.

This clonotype was seen a handful of times. V gene TRBV19 combines with J gene TRBJ1-4; D is unresolved. Germline lookup yields CDR1 LNHDA and CDR2 SQIVND (reference sequence). V was pared by 5 bases and J by 11 bases, with 15 bases between. This CDR3 contains 13 residues. In DNA form, the CDR3 reads TGTGCCAGTAGTCCCACCTCCGGGCTGAAACTGTTTTTT. Its translation: CASSPTSGLKLFF.

The V gene is TRBV30, the J gene TRBJ2-1; 7 positions match TRBD1. Germline values: CDR1 GTSNPN, CDR2 SVGIG (reference sequence). V was clipped by 5 bases and J by 6 bases; unmatched bases: 7. The CDR3 consists of 13 residues. The CDR3 region is CAWGVRGINEQFF. The CDR3 DNA follows: TGTGCCTGGGGCGTCAGGGGGATCAATGAGCAGTTCTTC.

The chain uses TRBV12-3 or TRBV12-4 and TRBJ1-2; no firm D call. Trimming cost V 3 bases and J 0 bases, with 8 bases left between them. This CDR3 spans 14 amino acids. The CDR3 DNA reads TGTGCCAGCAGTTTCTCCAATTCTAACTATGGCTACACCTTC. This codes for CASSFSNSNYGYTF.

The chain uses TRBV7-9 and TRBJ2-3; the match to TRBD2 covers 7 bases. Germline V lookup: CDR1 SEHNR, CDR2 FQNEAQ (reference sequence). The V gene end was trimmed by 5 bases and the J gene end by 0 bases; junction bases not matched to a gene: 8. This CDR3 comprises 16 residues. CDR3 region: CASSQIWRGSTDTQYF. CDR3 sequence (DNA): TGTGCCAGCAGCCAGATCTGGCGGGGGAGCACAGATACGCAGTATTTT.

J is TRBJ1-5 and V is TRBV5-1, with D perhaps matching TRBD1 (5 bases). The V end lost 7 bases, the J end lost 2 bases, and 13 bases lay between the germline ends. This CDR3 region has 14 residues. The germline V gene encodes CDR1 SGHRS and CDR2 YFSETQ. The CDR3 loop is CASGTGNGNQPQHF. The CDR3 bases are TGCGCCAGCGGGACGGGAAACGGCAATCAGCCCCAGCATTTT.